This TCR beta chain was captured by sequencing in a study of blood T cell repertoires in COVID-19. As for the study in general: Material from acute and convalescent COVID-19 was sourced from the United States, Italy and Spain. T cells, B-cell-depleted T cells, or PBMCs supplied cDNA or gDNA.

Libraries were prepared by immunoSEQ multiplex PCR; TCRdb keeps only in-frame clonotypes and omits some of them. This sample carries 250,000 or so clones, 85% to 90% of them seen once, and the ten largest clones take about 4%. Participants came from roughly 24 US areas, aged about 18 to 89 years. Participants were placed into cohorts based on the clinical history they reported. The CDR3 runs 15 residues. The germline CDR1 and CDR2 sequences are MNHEY and SMNVEV (reference sequence). The V end was cut by 6 bases, the J end by 4 bases, with 16 bases between. The sample taken for sequencing was PBMCs or T cells enriched from blood (not recorded which). The clonotype originates from a woman aged 25 to 39 with acute COVID-19. The V call is TRBV27, the J call TRBJ1-5, with D possibly matching TRBD1 (6 bases). The CDR3 sequence is CASRYRGGENQPQHF. The CDR3 DNA is TGTGCCAGCAGATACAGAGGGGGGGAAAATCAGCCCCAGCATTTT.